This is a list of T cell receptor beta chains from one sample in a study of blood T cell repertoires in COVID-19. Clones were read by immunoSEQ multiplex PCR, and TCRdb kept only the in-frame ones, dropping some. The repertoire consists of about 130,000 clones, with just under 85% occurring once and the leading ten covering more than 10%. Sequenced sample: peripheral blood. These receptors originate from a human donor in a cohort sampled during active COVID-19. The CDR3 runs from the conserved cysteine through the conserved F or W.

v_call	j_call	cdr3_aa
TRBV19	TRBJ1-3	CASSTGNSPGNTIYF
TRBV7-3	TRBJ2-2	CASRPGGAFTGELFF
TRBV15	TRBJ2-1	CATSRLGGGVTYNEQFF
TRBV21-1	TRBJ2-1	CASSLPAETSGGGNEQFF
TRBV30	TRBJ1-5	CSSGQIGNQPQHF
TRBV7-9	TRBJ1-1	CASSTQGGLNTEAFF
TRBV5-6	TRBJ1-4	CASSSDRVPEKLFF
TRBV7-9	TRBJ1-1	CASSLVRGGNTEAFF
TRBV12-3/TRBV12-4	TRBJ1-5	CASSPSDNQPQHF
TRBV7-3	TRBJ2-5	CASSLGERYQETQYF
TRBV12-3/TRBV12-4	TRBJ1-2	CASSFSNYGYTF
TRBV9	TRBJ2-1	CASSVAGRGQGYEQFF
TRBV10-3	TRBJ2-1	CAITEGLHNEQFF
TRBV10-3	TRBJ2-7	CAIRSDRGTYEQYF
TRBV7-9	TRBJ2-1	CASSPRLADRAEQFF
TRBV5-6	TRBJ2-7	CASSLSQTRGEQYF
TRBV5-1	TRBJ2-1	CASRVSGGESYNEQFF
TRBV21-1	TRBJ2-1	CASSKSRWPSYNEQFF
TRBV5-1	TRBJ1-1	CASRPQGVNTEAFF
TRBV11-2	TRBJ1-1	CASSLEGGVNTEAFF
TRBV5-4	TRBJ1-1	CASSLQGEEVAFF
TRBV10-1	TRBJ2-2	CASSLSGIGELFF
TRBV12-3/TRBV12-4	TRBJ1-2	CASSMGNRVGYTF